The clone carrying this T cell receptor beta chain was picked up many times. The record originates from a study of T-cell reconstitution after alpha-beta-depleted transplantation in children. There are 15 residues in the CDR3. V dropped 0 bases and J dropped 5 bases, with 13 bases sitting between them. Germline V gives CDR1 MNHEY, CDR2 SVGAGI. Unique molecular identifiers were incorporated into the prepared TCRbeta library. MiXCR, applied by TCRdb to the PCR reads, yields one record per CDR3 protein. Among about 360,000 distinct CDR3 sequences, about 14% were seen once, and the ten largest hold over 3.5%.

The chain has TRBV6-5 and TRBJ1-1; D remains unclear. The specimen was PBMCs, collected from the stem cell graft. This sequence was found in a human donor who donated a stem cell graft to a child with Fanconi anemia. CDR3 bases: TGTGCCAGCAGTTACTCTGAAGTTGGGAATACTGAAGCTTTCTTT. Translated: CASSYSEVGNTEAFF.